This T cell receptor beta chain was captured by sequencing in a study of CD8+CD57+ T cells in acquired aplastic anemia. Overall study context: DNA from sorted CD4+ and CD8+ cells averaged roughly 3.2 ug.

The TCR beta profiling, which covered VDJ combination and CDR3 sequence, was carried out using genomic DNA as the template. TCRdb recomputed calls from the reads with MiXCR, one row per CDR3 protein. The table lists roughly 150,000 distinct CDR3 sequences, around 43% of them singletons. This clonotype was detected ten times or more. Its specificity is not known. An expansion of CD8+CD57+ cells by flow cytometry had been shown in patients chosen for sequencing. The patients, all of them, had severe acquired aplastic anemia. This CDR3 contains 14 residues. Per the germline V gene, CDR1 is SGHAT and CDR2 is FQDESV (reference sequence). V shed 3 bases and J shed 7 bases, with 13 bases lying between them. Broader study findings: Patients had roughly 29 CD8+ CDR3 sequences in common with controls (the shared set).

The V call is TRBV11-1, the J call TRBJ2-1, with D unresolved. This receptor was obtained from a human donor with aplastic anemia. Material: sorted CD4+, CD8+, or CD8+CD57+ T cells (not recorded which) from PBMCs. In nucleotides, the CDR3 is TGTGCCAGCAGCTTCAGAGGTCTGGCGAATGAGCAGTTCTTC. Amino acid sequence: CASSFRGLANEQFF. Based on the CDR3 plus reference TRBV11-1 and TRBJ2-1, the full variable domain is EAEVAQSPRYKITEKSQAVAFWCDPISGHATLYWYRQILGQGPELLVQFQDESVVDDSQLPKDRFSAERLKGVDSTLKIQPAELGDSAMYLCASSFRGLANEQFFGPGTRLTVL.